Listed below are T cell receptor beta chains from one sample, sequenced in a study of T cell responses to AZD1222 COVID-19 vaccine. Method: immunoSEQ multiplex PCR; TCRdb's copy keeps in-frame clones and lacks some. Here the sample spans 89,000 or so clones, 88% being singletons. Specimen: peripheral blood, collected on day 0 of AZD1222 vaccination. All receptors come from an adult in good health. Each CDR3 is given with its conserved first and last residue. Fields, in order: V gene, J gene, CDR3 protein.

V gene: TRBV7-9; J gene: TRBJ2-5; CDR3 protein: CASSLLETQYF
V gene: TRBV18; J gene: TRBJ2-5; CDR3 protein: CASSPGETQYF
V gene: TRBV5-1; J gene: TRBJ2-6; CDR3 protein: CASSWGSISSGANVLTF
V gene: TRBV11-2; J gene: TRBJ1-1; CDR3 protein: CASSFDRLGGTEAFF
V gene: TRBV5-1; J gene: TRBJ1-2; CDR3 protein: CASSLNGAGDGYTF
V gene: TRBV5-6; J gene: TRBJ2-1; CDR3 protein: CASTPRGLAGYNEQFF
V gene: TRBV28; J gene: TRBJ2-7; CDR3 protein: CATTPPPTGREQYF
V gene: TRBV2; J gene: TRBJ2-7; CDR3 protein: CASSEGPYEQYF
V gene: TRBV7-6; J gene: TRBJ2-4; CDR3 protein: CASSSGLAGAKNIQYF
V gene: TRBV5-1; J gene: TRBJ2-1; CDR3 protein: CASSHGRGNEQFF
V gene: TRBV3-1/TRBV3-2; J gene: TRBJ2-2; CDR3 protein: CASSPRAVAGELFF
V gene: TRBV18; J gene: TRBJ2-3; CDR3 protein: CASSPLSASGGTDTQYF
V gene: TRBV5-4; J gene: TRBJ2-5; CDR3 protein: CASSLAPQETQYF
V gene: TRBV30; J gene: TRBJ1-5; CDR3 protein: CAWAHGQGQQPQHF
V gene: TRBV14; J gene: TRBJ1-1; CDR3 protein: CASSQEVTATTEAFF
V gene: TRBV30; J gene: TRBJ2-2; CDR3 protein: CAWSVGQGTGELFF
V gene: TRBV7-2; J gene: TRBJ2-2; CDR3 protein: CASSFWTSGTGELFF
V gene: TRBV6-5; J gene: TRBJ2-7; CDR3 protein: CAGRLTGSYEQYF
V gene: TRBV4-1; J gene: TRBJ1-1; CDR3 protein: CASTGLSTVMNTEAFF